These 18 T cell receptor beta chains came from one sample sequenced in a study of T-cell reconstitution after alpha-beta-depleted transplantation in children. Unique molecular identifiers were incorporated into the prepared TCRbeta library. TCRdb fed the PCR reads into MiXCR, producing one record per CDR3 protein. The sample consists of around 120,000 distinct CDR3 sequences, more than 20% of them appearing once. This sample comprised PBMCs, mostly from graft donor cells, obtained 180 days after TCRalphabeta/CD19-depleted stem cell transplant. Source of these receptors: a male patient between 2 and 10 years old who had a stem cell transplant for chronic granulomatous disease, so the T cells may come from the graft donor.

This clonotype was seen many times. The J gene is TRBJ1-4, the V gene TRBV7-8; a possible D gene is TRBD1 (6 bases). Trimming stripped 5 bases from V and 6 bases from J, with 16 bases between. Germline CDR1 and CDR2: SGHVS and FQNEAQ. The CDR3 spans 15 residues. CDR3 nucleotide sequence: TGTGCCAGCAGCCCCAGGGGAAATCTACATGAAAAACTGTTTTTT. This sequence encodes CASSPRGNLHEKLFF.

The J gene is TRBJ2-2, the V gene TRBV9; D gene uncertain. V shed 3 bases and J shed 5 bases, with 8 bases lying between them. CDR1 and CDR2 from the germline V gene are SGDLS and YYNGEE. The CDR3 is 13 residues long. CDR3 in amino acids: CASSGLITGELFF. The CDR3 coding sequence is TGTGCCAGCAGCGGCCTGATAACCGGGGAGCTGTTTTTT. Variable domain in full (rest from reference TRBV9 and TRBJ2-2): DSGVTQTPKHLITATGQRVTLRCSPRSGDLSVYWYQQSLDQGLQFLIQYYNGEERAKGNILERFSAQQFPDLHSELNLSSLELGDSALYFCASSGLITGELFFGEGSRLTVL.

This clonotype has more than one count but fewer than ten. The chain links TRBV7-3 to TRBJ2-1; the match to TRBD2 covers 9 bases. CDR3 length equals 15 residues. V shed 3 bases, J shed 3 bases, and the junction held 3 bases outside the gene matches. The germline CDR1 and CDR2 sequences are SGHTA and FQGTGA. CDR3 sequence (DNA): TGTGCCAGCAGCTTGGAAGCGGGAGGCTACAATGAGCAGTTCTTC. This gives the protein CASSLEAGGYNEQFF.

The rearrangement joins TRBV10-3 to TRBJ2-7; either TRBD1 or TRBD2 may fit D (5 bases each). The CDR3 consists of 14 residues. The V gene lost 10 bases and the J gene lost 0 bases, with 16 bases spanning the gap. Looked up from germline, CDR1 is ENHRY and CDR2 is SYGVKD. CDR3 loop: CATRSLGGSYEQYF. The CDR3 nucleotides read TGTGCCACACGTTCCCTTGGGGGCTCCTACGAGCAGTACTTC.

This clonotype was counted only a few times. The chain is built from TRBV7-9 and TRBJ2-7; tentatively, D is TRBD1 or TRBD2 (5 bases each). From germline, CDR1 is SEHNR and CDR2 FQNEAQ (reference sequence). The V gene lost 4 bases and the J gene lost 4 bases, with 11 bases spanning the gap. This CDR3 is built from 13 residues. CDR3: CASSSGPMYEQYF. The CDR3 DNA reads TGTGCCAGCAGCTCGGGACCCATGTACGAGCAGTACTTC.

The chain joins TRBV29-1 to TRBJ2-7; 11 nucleotides agree with TRBD1. CDR3 size: 13 residues. V lost 7 bases to trimming and J lost 7 bases; unmatched junction nucleotides: 9. CDR1 SQVTM and CDR2 ANQGSEA come from the germline V gene. In nucleotides, the CDR3 is TGCAGCGCCGCGGGACAGGGGGATTATGAGCAGTACTTC. This sequence encodes CSAAGQGDYEQYF.

At least ten counts were recorded for this clonotype. The rearrangement links TRBV7-2 to TRBJ2-2; D might be TRBD1 (6 bases). The germline gives CDR1 SGHTA, CDR2 FQGNSA. The V end was cut by 5 bases, the J end by 9 bases, with 19 bases between. The CDR3 is 15 amino acids. The CDR3 sequence is CASSPRTARTRELFF. The CDR3 nucleotides read TGTGCCAGCAGCCCCCGGACAGCCCGAACCCGGGAGCTGTTTTTT.

The chain combines TRBV5-1 with TRBJ1-2; D gene uncertain. Germline CDR1 reads SGHRS; CDR2 reads YFSETQ. V dropped 5 bases and J dropped 4 bases, with 15 bases sitting between them. This CDR3 comprises 14 residues. CDR3 nucleotides: TGCGCCAGCAGGATTGACGGGGAGTTCTATGGCTACACCTTC. Translating gives CASRIDGEFYGYTF.

This clonotype showed up many times. The chain employs TRBV4-2 and TRBJ2-5; the match to TRBD2 covers 10 bases. CDR1 LGHNA and CDR2 YNFKEQ come from the germline V gene. CDR3 length: 17 amino acids. Germline trimming cut 4 bases from V and 0 bases from J; bases unmatched to any gene: 8. Here the CDR3 reads CASSRGDLAGDQETQYF. In nucleotides, the CDR3 is TGTGCCAGCAGCCGAGGAGATCTAGCGGGGGACCAAGAGACCCAGTACTTC.

This clonotype was seen ten or more times. V usage is TRBV29-1 and J usage is TRBJ2-7; possible D gene TRBD2, 6 bases. Germline CDR1 SQVTM, CDR2 ANQGSEA. Trimming removed 6 bases at V and 3 bases at J, with 15 bases between. CDR3 length equals 13 residues. CDR3 region: CSVAGGEYYEQYF. The CDR3 DNA follows: TGCAGCGTCGCCGGGGGAGAGTACTACGAGCAGTACTTC.

This clonotype was seen at least ten times. This chain joins TRBV27 and TRBJ2-2; 8 nucleotides line up with TRBD2. Germline CDR1 and CDR2: MNHEY and SMNVEV (reference sequence). The CDR3 contains 16 residues. With 8 bases clipped from V and 2 bases from J, the junction kept 10 bases outside the gene matches. The CDR3 region has the DNA TGTGCCAGCGCCCCCCTACTAGCGGCCAACACCGGGGAGCTGTTTTTT. Translation: CASAPLLAANTGELFF.

The genes are TRBV15 and TRBJ2-5; TRBD1 or TRBD2 may be the D gene (5 bases each). This CDR3 has 14 residues. V lost 7 bases and J lost 3, with 15 bases in between. Germline V lookup: CDR1 LNHNV, CDR2 YYDKDF (reference sequence). The CDR3 region is CATTSRDGEETQYF. CDR3 sequence (DNA): TGTGCCACCACATCCCGGGACGGAGAAGAGACCCAGTACTTC.

This clonotype was recorded at least ten times. This sequence joins TRBV10-3 and TRBJ2-7; D gene ambiguous. Germline V gene sequence: CDR1 ENHRY, CDR2 SYGVKD. This CDR3 contains 12 residues. Trimming left V 3 bases short and J 5 bases short, with 8 bases between. The CDR3 here is CAISDIGNEQYF. The CDR3 DNA sequence: TGTGCCATCAGTGACATTGGGAACGAGCAGTACTTC.

The chain has TRBV6-1 and TRBJ1-2; TRBD1 matches at 9 bases. The CDR3 has 13 residues. Germline CDR1 reads MNHNS; CDR2 reads SASEGT. The CDR3 nucleotides are TGTGTGAGCAGACAGGGGGAATACTATGGCTACACCTTC. This codes for CVSRQGEYYGYTF.

This clonotype was counted ten times or more. The CDR3 region is CSVEYGLGSQTQYF. CDR3 sequence (DNA): TGCAGCGTTGAATACGGACTAGGCAGCCAGACCCAGTACTTC. The chain uses TRBV29-1 and TRBJ2-5; TRBD2 aligns across 7 bases. The CDR3 covers 14 residues. Germline V lookup: CDR1 SQVTM, CDR2 ANQGSEA. Trimming cost V 2 bases and J 6 bases; bases outside gene matches: 9.

This clonotype appeared many times. The gene calls are TRBV20-1 and TRBJ2-3, with 9 bases fitting TRBD2. Per germline, CDR1 DFQATT and CDR2 SNEGSKA (reference sequence). Unmatched junction bases numbered 7, after V lost 3 bases and J lost 3 bases. CDR3 length: 15 amino acids. The CDR3 loop reads CSASPLSGSTDTQYF. The CDR3, as DNA: TGCAGTGCTAGCCCGCTTAGCGGGAGTACAGATACGCAGTATTTT.

The chain has TRBV5-1 and TRBJ2-7; D might be TRBD2 (6 bases). Trimming stripped 5 bases from V and 2 bases from J, with 17 bases between. Germline CDR1 SGHRS, CDR2 YFSETQ. The CDR3 spans 15 residues. CDR3 region: CASRLGGQTTYEQYF. The CDR3 nucleotides are TGCGCCAGCAGATTAGGAGGGCAAACGACCTACGAGCAGTACTTC.

The chain combines TRBV12-3 or TRBV12-4 with TRBJ1-1, with D perhaps matching TRBD1 (6 bases). V lost 5 bases and J 0 bases, leaving 10 bases between the germline ends. The CDR3 is 14 residues long. As DNA, the CDR3 is TGTGCCAGCAGTATGACAGGCTTGAACACTGAAGCTTTCTTT. Encoded protein: CASSMTGLNTEAFF.